What follows is one T cell receptor (beta chain) and its context. Its antigen remains undetermined. Base qualities are not provided; no much larger clone lies one nucleotide away. The sample comes from a study of response to subunit inactivated influenza vaccine (dated by TCRdb to the late 2010s). A note on the overall study: Deep quantitative T cell receptor repertoire profiling was used in the study to track responses to a trivalent subunit inactivated influenza vaccine. What the research found in general, with its limitations: It was suggested by the authors that each seasonal influenza vaccination may recruit only a limited number of new T cells.

The CDR3 runs 16 residues from the cysteine to the phenylalanine. Solely the CDR3 DNA is kept, with 48 bases framed from the first base. The germline V and J ends show losses of 4 bases and 1 base respectively, and no gene match explains 7 bases of the junction. Reading the germline V gene gives CDR1 SGHTA and CDR2 FQGNSA. The method behind the library was RT-PCR. The reads were generated on an Illumina HiSeq 2500. TCRdb cleaned the public reads at Q25 with fastp, built clones with MiXCR and kept in-frame beta chains. CDR3 protein duplicates are merged, each entry listing the most common genes and DNA. In this sample the table shows 650,000 to 850,000 distinct CDR3 sequences, roughly 13% of which occur a single time. 5.5% to 8% of the sample rests with the top ten.

This TCR came from a man aged 45 to 65 who received an inactivated influenza vaccine. Donor details come from another sample of the same person, matched by shared clones. Recombination joined TRBV7-2 with TRBJ2-3; 8 bases in the middle match TRBD2. This specimen consisted of PBMCs from blood, obtained 14 days before vaccination. The CDR3: CASSSQRGTGTDTQYF. The DNA reads as follows: TGTGCCAGCAGCTCCCAGCGGGGGACGGGCACAGATACGCAGTATTTT. When the CDR3 is completed using the reference TRBV7-2 and TRBJ2-3 genes on either side, the full variable domain is GAGVSQSPSNKVTEKGKDVELRCDPISGHTALYWYRQSLGQGLEFLIYFQGNSAPDKSGLPSDRFSAERTGGSVSTLTIQRTQQEDSAVYLCASSSQRGTGTDTQYFGPGTRLTVL.